This record concerns one TCR beta chain sequence. What it binds is not known. The data stem from a study of memory CD4+ T cells and cytomegalovirus serostatus. Original processing methods: After removing out-of-frame reads, 2.3 million or so distinct TCRbeta sequences remained. TCRdb keeps only in-frame clones here, not all; method: immunoSEQ multiplex PCR. V, J and clone size reflect that table, while D and trimming were determined from the DNA. There are approximately 92,000 clones in the sample; roughly 80% occur only once, and 3.6% lies in the top ten. General study findings and limits: Median bootstrapped AUC for CMV status was just over 0.94 originally, less than 0.92 US-trained.

Single viable CD3+CD4+CD8-CD45RO+ cells were sorted as the memory CD4+ T cells. Donors' CMV status reflects serum IgG against pp150, pp28, p38, p52. Total CD4+ T cells were enriched by CD4 positive selection. Material for sequencing was memory CD4+ T cells from blood. This receptor was identified in an adult in good health and CMV-seropositive.

CDR3 residues: CASSLGEADTDTQYF. DNA for the CDR3: TGTGCCAGCAGCTTGGGGGAGGCAGACACAGATACGCAGTATTTT. The chain carries TRBV7-9 and TRBJ2-3; the D gene is possibly TRBD2 (6 bases). Germline CDR1 SEHNR, CDR2 FQNEAQ (reference sequence). The length of the CDR3 is 15 residues. V was shortened by 3 bases and J by 2 bases, with 12 bases between the two germline ends.